The 20 T cell receptor beta chains listed next were all sequenced from one sample in a study of T-cell reconstitution after alpha-beta-depleted transplantation in children. Unique molecular identifiers were incorporated into the prepared TCRbeta library. TCRdb re-analysed the PCR reads in MiXCR, keeping a single row per CDR3 protein. The table has 600,000 to 800,000 distinct CDR3 sequences, around 13% seen once. The sample was PBMCs, taken before TCRalphabeta/CD19-depleted stem cell transplant. Receptor source: a girl aged 2 to 10 with congenital amegakaryocytic thrombocytopenia, due to receive a stem cell transplant.

This clonotype was observed many times. The chain combines TRBV29-1 with TRBJ2-1; 8 bases fit TRBD2. V was clipped by 0 bases and J by 6 bases; unmatched bases: 4. This CDR3 region has 14 residues. The germline CDR1 and CDR2 sequences are SQVTM and ANQGSEA. The DNA of the CDR3 is TGCAGCGTTGAAGACGGGAGGGCCCTCAATGAGCAGTTCTTC. Residues: CSVEDGRALNEQFF.

V and J are TRBV18 and TRBJ1-2, with 7 nucleotides matching TRBD1. Per germline, CDR1 KGHSH and CDR2 LQKENI. V trimming: 3 bases; J trimming: 7 bases; junction bases outside the gene matches: 8. This CDR3 region has 14 residues. The CDR3 region has the DNA TGTGCCAGCTCACCTTCGGGACAGACTCTTGGCTACACCTTC. Translation: CASSPSGQTLGYTF.

The rearrangement joins TRBV7-9 to TRBJ1-1; D is perhaps TRBD1 (6 bases). V was pared by 1 base and J by 3 bases, with 12 bases between. The germline gives CDR1 SEHNR, CDR2 FQNEAQ (reference sequence). CDR3 length: 15 residues. CDR3 loop: CASSLGWQGYTEAFF. CDR3 bases: TGTGCCAGCAGCTTAGGCTGGCAGGGGTACACTGAAGCTTTCTTT.

This clonotype was observed at least ten times. J is TRBJ1-1 and V is TRBV25-1; D is unresolved. From germline, CDR1 is MGHDK and CDR2 SYGVNS. This CDR3 has 15 residues. Trimming left V 1 base short and J 0 bases short, with 9 bases between. The CDR3 here is CASSELAAMNTEAFF. As DNA, the CDR3 is TGTGCCAGCAGTGAATTGGCGGCCATGAACACTGAAGCTTTCTTT.

The gene calls are TRBV28 and TRBJ2-2; D tentatively reads TRBD1 or TRBD2 (6 bases each). CDR3 length: 19 residues. The germline CDR1 and CDR2 sequences are MDHEN and SYDVKM. V was cut by 6 bases and J by 4 bases, with 27 bases left in between. The CDR3 DNA reads TGTGCCAGCAGGAAATTAAAAGGGGGAGGTAGACGGGGCACCGGGGAGCTGTTTTTT. Residues: CASRKLKGGGRRGTGELFF. Full variable domain (outside the CDR3, taken from reference TRBV28 and TRBJ2-2): DVKVTQSSRYLVKRTGEKVFLECVQDMDHENMFWYRQDPGLGLRLIYFSYDVKMKEKGDIPEGYSVSREKKERFSLILESASTNQTSMYLCASRKLKGGGRRGTGELFFGEGSRLTVL.

The gene calls are TRBV5-1 and TRBJ1-4; no clear D. Per germline, CDR1 SGHRS and CDR2 YFSETQ. V lost 5 bases to trimming and J lost 0 bases, with 2 bases between them. The CDR3 contains 12 residues. The CDR3 is CASRATNEKLFF. CDR3 bases: TGCGCCAGCAGAGCAACTAATGAAAAACTGTTTTTT.

This clonotype was observed a few times. The chain joins TRBV4-1 to TRBJ2-2; D may correspond to TRBD1 or TRBD2 (5 bases each). In germline, CDR1 is MGHRA, CDR2 YSYEKL. The CDR3 runs 17 residues. V dropped 1 base and J dropped 5 bases, with 17 bases sitting between them. The CDR3 region is CASSQGGAFSVTGELFF. The DNA for the CDR3 is TGCGCCAGCAGCCAAGGAGGGGCGTTCTCTGTTACCGGGGAGCTGTTTTTT.

The sample holds many counts of this clonotype. This chain connects TRBV30 to TRBJ2-7; TRBD2 aligns across 13 bases. The CDR3 covers 15 residues. After removal of 0 bases from V and 2 bases from J, the junction contained 1 base not matched to a gene. Looked up from germline, CDR1 is GTSNPN and CDR2 is SVGIG (reference sequence). The CDR3 loop is CAWSVGLAGAYEQYF. CDR3 sequence (DNA): TGTGCCTGGAGTGTAGGACTAGCGGGGGCCTACGAGCAGTACTTC.

Turning to this clonotype: The CDR3 carries no conserved terminal phenylalanine or tryptophan, so it likely arises from a read error. The chain recombines TRBV28 with TRBJ2-7; D is possibly TRBD2 (5 bases). CDR3 size: 13 residues. V was clipped by 3 bases and J by 3 bases, with 9 bases between them. Germline V gene lookup returns CDR1 MDHEN and CDR2 SYDVKM. The CDR3 loop reads CASSLGGGYEQYY. DNA for the CDR3: TGTGCCAGCAGTTTGGGCGGAGGCTACGAGCAGTACTAC.

This clonotype has only a few counts. The chain combines TRBV6-5 with TRBJ2-7; the match to TRBD2 covers 14 bases. This CDR3 region has 17 residues. With 2 bases clipped from V and 0 bases from J, the junction kept 3 bases outside the gene matches. The germline CDR1 and CDR2 sequences are MNHEY and SVGAGI. In DNA, the CDR3 is TGTGCCAGCAGTTACGCCGGGACTAGCGGGAGCTCCTACGAGCAGTACTTC. The encoded protein is CASSYAGTSGSSYEQYF.

The V gene is TRBV20-1, the J gene TRBJ1-6; D not certain. From germline, CDR1 is DFQATT and CDR2 SNEGSKA (reference sequence). V dropped 6 bases and J dropped 6 bases, with 9 bases sitting between them. This CDR3 is 12 amino acids long. CDR3 amino acids: CSAEGINSPLHF. CDR3 bases: TGCAGTGCGGAAGGAATTAATTCACCCCTCCACTTT.

This clonotype was found a few times. This rearrangement joins TRBV20-1 to TRBJ1-1; 10 bases fit TRBD1. This CDR3 has 18 residues. The germline V gene has CDR1 DFQATT and CDR2 SNEGSKA (reference sequence). V lost 8 bases, J lost 4 bases, and 22 bases stayed unmatched. CDR3 protein: CSPTPIIRQGAPTTEAFF. The CDR3 region has the DNA TGCAGTCCTACTCCGATCATACGACAGGGGGCTCCCACCACTGAAGCTTTCTTT.

In its sample, this clonotype was seen a few times. The chain couples TRBV7-9 to TRBJ2-7, with TRBD1 identical over 7 bases. The CDR3 has 14 residues. Germline CDR1 SEHNR, CDR2 FQNEAQ (reference sequence). The V and J ends lost 10 bases and 2 bases, in that order; junction bases with no gene match: 11. In nucleotides, the CDR3 is TGTGCCACCACGACAGGGTCTTTTCCCTACGAGCAGTACTTC. It codes for CATTTGSFPYEQYF.

This clonotype has a count of ten or more. This rearrangement joins TRBV5-1 to TRBJ1-6; no clear D gene. Germline-derived CDR1 and CDR2 are SGHRS and YFSETQ. Trimming cost V 1 base and J 5 bases, with 10 bases left between them. CDR3 length: 15 amino acids. The CDR3 loop reads CASSLSVGNNSPLHF. Here the CDR3 DNA reads TGCGCCAGCAGCTTGTCGGTGGGGAATAATTCACCCCTCCACTTT.

This clonotype has just a few counts. This sequence joins TRBV6-4 and TRBJ1-2; no reliable D call. V was cut by 0 bases and J by 14 bases, with 10 bases left in between. The germline gives CDR1 MRHNA, CDR2 SNTAGT. This CDR3 comprises 11 residues. Here the CDR3 reads CASSDSISCTF. CDR3 sequence (DNA): TGTGCCAGCAGTGACTCCATATCGTGTACCTTC.

The table lists this clonotype with many counts. V is TRBV21-1 and J is TRBJ1-6; the tabulated D call, TRBD1, remains unverified against the DNA. TRBV21-1 is reported as a pseudogene. There are 17 residues in the CDR3. The CDR3 is CASTFDVRTGYNSPLHF. CDR3 DNA: TGTGCCAGCACCTTCGACGTCAGGACAGGTTATAATTCACCCCTCCACTTT.

This chain links TRBV29-1 with TRBJ2-3; no clear D gene. The V end was cut by 8 bases, the J end by 4 bases, with 13 bases between. Germline values: CDR1 SQVTM, CDR2 ANQGSEA. This CDR3 contains 12 residues. The CDR3 spells CSLITVADTQYF. The CDR3 DNA follows: TGCAGCCTCATCACTGTCGCAGATACGCAGTATTTT.

This clonotype was seen repeatedly, ten times or more. The CDR3 region is CSARAFRSGYEQYF. CDR3 bases: TGCAGTGCTAGAGCGTTCAGAAGCGGATACGAGCAGTACTTC. V usage is TRBV20-1 and J usage is TRBJ2-7, with D perhaps matching TRBD2 (5 bases). The V and J ends lost 1 base and 4 bases respectively, with 14 bases between them. There are 14 residues in the CDR3. Germline V lookup: CDR1 DFQATT, CDR2 SNEGSKA (reference sequence).

This clonotype was detected only a few times. The V call is TRBV20-1, the J call TRBJ2-7; the D is unclear. Germline lookup yields CDR1 DFQATT and CDR2 SNEGSKA (reference sequence). The CDR3 loop spans 13 amino acids. The V and J ends lost 3 bases and 3 bases respectively, with 12 bases between them. In DNA, the CDR3 is TGCAGTGCTAGCCCCGACTGGGACTACGAGCAGTACTTC. This codes for CSASPDWDYEQYF.

V is TRBV20-1 and J is TRBJ1-4, with D perhaps matching TRBD1 (5 bases). V gave up 7 bases and J gave up 10 bases, with 10 bases separating them. This CDR3 spans 10 amino acids. CDR1 and CDR2 from the germline V gene are DFQATT and SNEGSKA (reference sequence). CDR3 sequence (DNA): TGCAGTGTCAGGGACGGAAAACTGTTTTTT. Protein: CSVRDGKLFF.